These T cell receptor beta chains were read from a single sample in a study of Ad26.COV2.S vaccination and SARS-CoV-2 variants. The data were produced by immunoSEQ multiplex PCR, yet TCRdb's version contains in-frame clones alone and is incomplete. The sample includes 450,000 to 550,000 clones, 80% to 90% seen only once; the top ten take about 1.5%. The source material was peripheral blood, sampled in a trial of Ad26.COV2.S vaccine versus placebo. All receptors derive from a person between 18 and 59 years old who received the Ad26.COV2.S COVID-19 vaccine or a placebo. The CDR3 runs from the conserved cysteine through the conserved F or W. The D gene is left open where the match is weak. Size is omitted from some rows. Given values are once, few, many or a class for expanded clones.

-	TRBD2	12	TRBV30	TRBJ2-7	TGTGCCTGGGGTACGGGGGGACACGAGCAGTACTTC	CAWGTGGHEQYF
-	-	13	TRBV5-1	TRBJ2-1	TGCGCCAGCAGACCAGGGAGTTGGAATGAGCAGTTCTTC	CASRPGSWNEQFF
few	-	16	TRBV19	TRBJ1-1	TGTGCCAGTAGTCCAGGGACTCCGTACATGAACACTGAAGCTTTCTTT	CASSPGTPYMNTEAFF
-	TRBD1	14	TRBV30	TRBJ1-5	TGTGCCTGGACTTTAGGACAGGGGGGACAGCCCCAGCATTTT	CAWTLGQGGQPQHF
-	-	15	TRBV5-1	TRBJ1-6	TGCGCCAGCAGCTATACCCCGGACCGTAATTCACCCCTCCACTTT	CASSYTPDRNSPLHF
-	TRBD1	16	TRBV5-8	TRBJ2-3	TGTGCCAGCAGCAGCGGACAGGGGGCGATCACAGATACGCAGTATTTT	CASSSGQGAITDTQYF
-	TRBD2	15	TRBV19	TRBJ2-1	TGTGCCAGTAGTCTAGCGGGAGACTCCTACAATGAGCAGTTCTTC	CASSLAGDSYNEQFF
-	TRBD1	16	TRBV24-1	TRBJ1-5	TGTGCCACCAGTGGTCCGGGACAGGGTACGAGTCAGCCCCAGCATTTT	CATSGPGQGTSQPQHF
-	-	14	TRBV10-1	TRBJ1-3	TGCGCCAGCAGTGAGTCGGGGTCTGGAAACACCATATATTTT	CASSESGSGNTIYF
-	-	13	TRBV12-3/TRBV12-4	TRBJ2-7	TGTGCCAGCAGATGGAACGGCGGCTACGAGCAGTACTTC	CASRWNGGYEQYF
-	TRBD2	18	TRBV9	TRBJ2-1	TGTGCCAGCAGCGTAGGGATTAGCGGGGGGATCACCTACAATGAGCAGTTCTTC	CASSVGISGGITYNEQFF
-	-	13	TRBV5-8	TRBJ2-5	TGTGCCAGCAGTTTGGCTCGCTCGGGGACCCAGTACTTC	CASSLARSGTQYF
-	TRBD1	14	TRBV30	TRBJ2-7	TGTGCCTGGAGTGGGCGACAGGGGCTGCACGAGCAGTACTTC	CAWSGRQGLHEQYF
-	TRBD2	18	TRBV7-8	TRBJ2-5	TGTGCCAGCAGCTCAATCCTCGTGACTAGCGGAAAAAAAGAGACCCAGTACTTC	CASSSILVTSGKKETQYF
-	TRBD2	14	TRBV5-4	TRBJ2-1	TGTGCCAGCAGTCCTCCTCCACCGGGGGGTGAGCAGTTCTTC	CASSPPPPGGEQFF
-	-	16	TRBV3-1/TRBV3-2	TRBJ2-5	TGTGCCAGCAGCCGAAGGGTCGCCAGGGGCCAAGAGACCCAGTACTTC	CASSRRVARGQETQYF
-	-	15	TRBV18	TRBJ1-3	TGTGCCAGCTCACCAGGCGGGGATTCTGGAAACACCATATATTTT	CASSPGGDSGNTIYF
-	TRBD2	12	TRBV30	TRBJ2-7	TGTGCCTGGAGTCGCGGGGGCTACGAGCAGTACTTC	CAWSRGGYEQYF
once	-	13	TRBV19	TRBJ2-2	TGTGCCAGTAGAGTGACAGGCACCGGGGAGCTGTTTTTT	CASRVTGTGELFF
-	TRBD1	17	TRBV19	TRBJ1-1	TGTGCCAGTAGTATAGTAGGGGGGGACAGGGTACGGACTGAAGCTTTCTTT	CASSIVGGDRVRTEAFF
-	TRBD2	16	TRBV5-1	TRBJ2-7	TGCGCCAGCCAGCCTCTCGTAGCGGGAGGGCCGTACGAGCAGTACTTC	CASQPLVAGGPYEQYF
-	-	14	TRBV4-3	TRBJ1-2	TGCGCCAGCAGCCAAGAAGCAGGACACTATGGCTACACCTTC	CASSQEAGHYGYTF
-	-	15	TRBV7-9	TRBJ2-2	TGTGCCAGCAGCCACGGCGGGGGCCCAACCGGGGAGCTGTTTTTT	CASSHGGGPTGELFF